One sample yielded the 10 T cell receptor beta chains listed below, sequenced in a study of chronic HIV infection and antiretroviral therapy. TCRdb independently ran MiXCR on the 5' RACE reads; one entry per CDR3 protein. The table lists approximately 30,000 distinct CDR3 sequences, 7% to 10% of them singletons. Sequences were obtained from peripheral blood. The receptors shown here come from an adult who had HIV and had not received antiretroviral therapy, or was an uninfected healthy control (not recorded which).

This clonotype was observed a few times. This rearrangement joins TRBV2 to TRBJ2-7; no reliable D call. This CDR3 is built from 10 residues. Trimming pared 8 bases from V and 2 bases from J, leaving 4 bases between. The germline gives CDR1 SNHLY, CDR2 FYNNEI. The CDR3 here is CASFAYEQYF. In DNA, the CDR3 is TGTGCCAGCTTCGCCTACGAGCAGTACTTC.

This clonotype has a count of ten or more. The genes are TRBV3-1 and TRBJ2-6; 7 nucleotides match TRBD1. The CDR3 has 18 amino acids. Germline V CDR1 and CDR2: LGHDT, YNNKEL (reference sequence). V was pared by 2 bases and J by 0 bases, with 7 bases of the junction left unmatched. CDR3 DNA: TGTGCCAGCAGCCAACACCCGGGACAGAGCTCTGGGGCCAACGTCCTGACTTTC. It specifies CASSQHPGQSSGANVLTF.

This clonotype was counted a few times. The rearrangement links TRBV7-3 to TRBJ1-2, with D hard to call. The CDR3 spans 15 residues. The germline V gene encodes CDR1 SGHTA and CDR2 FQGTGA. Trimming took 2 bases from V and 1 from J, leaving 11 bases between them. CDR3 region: CASSLSPNFNYGYTF. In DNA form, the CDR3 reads TGTGCCAGCAGCTTATCCCCGAACTTTAACTATGGCTACACCTTC. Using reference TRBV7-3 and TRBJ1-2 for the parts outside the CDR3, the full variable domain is GAGVSQTPSNKVTEKGKYVELRCDPISGHTALYWYRQSLGQGPEFLIYFQGTGAADDSGLPNDRFFAVRPEGSVSTLKIQRTERGDSAVYLCASSLSPNFNYGYTFGSGTRLTVV.

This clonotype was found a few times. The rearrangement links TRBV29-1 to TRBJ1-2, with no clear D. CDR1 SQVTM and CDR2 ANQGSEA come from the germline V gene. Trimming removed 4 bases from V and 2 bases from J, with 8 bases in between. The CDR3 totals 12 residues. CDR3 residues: CSVVGRNYGYTF. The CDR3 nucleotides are TGCAGCGTTGTAGGGCGGAACTATGGCTACACCTTC.

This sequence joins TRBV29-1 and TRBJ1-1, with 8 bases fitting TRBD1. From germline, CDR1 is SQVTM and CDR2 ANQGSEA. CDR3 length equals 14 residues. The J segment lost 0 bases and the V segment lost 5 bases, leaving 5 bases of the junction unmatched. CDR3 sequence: CSVPRDRLNTEAFF. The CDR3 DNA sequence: TGCAGCGTTCCACGGGACAGGCTGAACACTGAAGCTTTCTTT.

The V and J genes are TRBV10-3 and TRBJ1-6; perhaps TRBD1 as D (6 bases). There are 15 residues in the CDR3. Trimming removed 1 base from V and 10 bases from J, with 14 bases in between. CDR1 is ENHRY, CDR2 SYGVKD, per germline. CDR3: CAISEYRRGPSPLHF. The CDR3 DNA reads TGTGCCATCAGTGAGTACCGGCGGGGGCCATCACCCCTCCACTTT.

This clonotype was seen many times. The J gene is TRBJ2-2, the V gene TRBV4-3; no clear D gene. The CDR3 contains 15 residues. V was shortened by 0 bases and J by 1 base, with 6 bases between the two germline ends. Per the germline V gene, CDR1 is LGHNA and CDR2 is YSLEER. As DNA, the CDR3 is TGCGCCAGCAGCCAAGACAGATTGAACACCGGGGAGCTGTTTTTT. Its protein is CASSQDRLNTGELFF.

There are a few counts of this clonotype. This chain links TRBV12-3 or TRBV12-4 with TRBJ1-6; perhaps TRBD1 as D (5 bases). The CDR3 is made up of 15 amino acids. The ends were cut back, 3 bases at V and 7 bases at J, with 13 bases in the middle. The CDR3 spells CASSFRGGGNSPLHF. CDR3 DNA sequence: TGTGCCAGCAGTTTCCGGGGGGGTGGAAATTCACCCCTCCACTTT.

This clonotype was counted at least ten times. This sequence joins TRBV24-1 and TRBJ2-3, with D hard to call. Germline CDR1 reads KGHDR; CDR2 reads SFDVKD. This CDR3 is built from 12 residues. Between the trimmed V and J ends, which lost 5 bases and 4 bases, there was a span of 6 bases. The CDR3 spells CATSGVSDTQYF. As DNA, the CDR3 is TGTGCCACCAGTGGGGTTTCAGATACGCAGTATTTT.

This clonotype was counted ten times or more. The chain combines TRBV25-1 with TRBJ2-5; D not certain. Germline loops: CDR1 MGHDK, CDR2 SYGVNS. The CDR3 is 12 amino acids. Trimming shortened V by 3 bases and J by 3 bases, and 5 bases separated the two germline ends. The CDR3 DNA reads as TGTGCCAGCAGTGACAAGGAAGAGACCCAGTACTTC. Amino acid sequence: CASSDKEETQYF.